The clone carrying this T cell receptor beta chain was recorded at least ten times. As yet, its antigen is unknown. To make TCR beta libraries, researchers used iRepertoire HTBI primers and Arm-PCR of CDR3 regions. Via MiXCR, TCRdb re-called the multiplex PCR reads, giving one row per CDR3 protein. Of 350,000 to 500,000 distinct CDR3 sequences listed, 21% are singletons. The data were taken from a study of regulatory T cells in long-lasting Graves disease. Background on the study: Persistence in Graves' disease denoted antithyroid drug use beyond 5 years alongside positive TSH receptor antibodies. Broader study findings: New patients shared 800 to 1,000 public clonotypes, and persistent patients shared more, with 2,741. Patients with persistent disease showed a bias toward TRBV28, TRBJ1-2 and TRBJ2-5.

Time point specified: persistent/refractory GD, antithyroid drugs over 5 years with positive TRAb. Isolated PBMC RNA provided the starting material for the TCR library. The CDR3 spans 14 residues. The germline CDR1 and CDR2 sequences are KGHSH and LQKENI. V gave up 2 bases and J gave up 10 bases; unmatched junction bases: 5. Sequencing used peripheral blood mononuclear cells (PBMCs), obtained when the disease was refractory, from a patient treated with antithyroid drugs. The chain is built from TRBV18 and TRBJ2-2; 9 nucleotides align to TRBD2. This TCR came from a female donor with Graves disease. CDR3 amino acids: CASSPVAGEVELFF. The DNA of the CDR3 is TGTGCCAGCTCACCAGTAGCGGGAGAAGTGGAGCTGTTTTTT. Full variable domain (missing parts from reference TRBV18 and TRBJ2-2): NAGVMQNPRHLVRRRGQEARLRCSPMKGHSHVYWYRQLPEEGLKFMVYLQKENIIDESGMPKERFSAEFPKEGPSILRIQQVVRGDSAAYFCASSPVAGEVELFFGEGSRLTVL.